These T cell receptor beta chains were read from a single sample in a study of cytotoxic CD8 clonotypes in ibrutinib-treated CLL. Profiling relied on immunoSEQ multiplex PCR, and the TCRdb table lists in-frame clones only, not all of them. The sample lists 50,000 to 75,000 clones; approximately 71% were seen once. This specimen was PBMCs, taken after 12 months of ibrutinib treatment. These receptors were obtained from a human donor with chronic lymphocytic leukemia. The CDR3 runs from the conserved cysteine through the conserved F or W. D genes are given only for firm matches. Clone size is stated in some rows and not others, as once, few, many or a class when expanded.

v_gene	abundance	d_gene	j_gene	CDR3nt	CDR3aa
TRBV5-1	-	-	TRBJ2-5	TGCGCCAGCAGCTTGTTGGAGACCCAGTACTTC	CASSLLETQYF
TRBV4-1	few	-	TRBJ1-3	TGCGCCAGCAGCCAAGATCTTCAGGGGAGAATTGGAAACACCATATATTTT	CASSQDLQGRIGNTIYF
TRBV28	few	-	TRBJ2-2	TGTGCCAGCAGTTTAGACAAAACCGGGGAGCTGTTTTTT	CASSLDKTGELFF
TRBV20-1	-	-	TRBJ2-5	TGCAGTGCTAGCGGTGGTGTGACCCAGTACTTC	CSASGGVTQYF
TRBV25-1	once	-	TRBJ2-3	TGTGCCAGCAGTGATCCTCTAACAGGGCTGAAGCAGTATTTT	CASSDPLTGLKQYF
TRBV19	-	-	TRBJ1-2	TGTGCCAGTAGTATCCTGGAACAAGCCGGTGGCTACACCTTC	CASSILEQAGGYTF
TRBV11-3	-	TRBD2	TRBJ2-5	TGTGCCAGCAGCCAACGACTAGCGGGGCAAGAGACCCAGTACTTC	CASSQRLAGQETQYF
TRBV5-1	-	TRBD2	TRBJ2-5	TGCGCCAGCAGCTACGGACTAGCGGGAGCCGACCAAGAGACCCAGTACTTC	CASSYGLAGADQETQYF
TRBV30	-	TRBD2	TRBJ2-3	TGTGCCTGCTCTCGGGGGGACCCCCCGGATACGCAGTATTTT	CACSRGDPPDTQYF
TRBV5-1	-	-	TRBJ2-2	TGCGCCAGCAGCTTCGGTCCAGGAGGTCCCGGGGAGCTGTTTTTT	CASSFGPGGPGELFF
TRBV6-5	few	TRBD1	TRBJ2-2	TGTGCCAGCAGTTTTGGGACAGGGGGCCTCGGGGAGCTGTTTTTT	CASSFGTGGLGELFF
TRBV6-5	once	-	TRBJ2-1	TGTGCCAGCAGTTATGGCTTCTACAATGAGCAGTTCTTC	CASSYGFYNEQFF
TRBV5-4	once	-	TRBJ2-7	TGTGCCAGCAGTTTCCCCGGGAGAGCCTACGAGCAGTACTTC	CASSFPGRAYEQYF
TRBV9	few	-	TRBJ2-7	TGTGCCAGCAGCGTAGAACCCGGTATTCCTCAGCAGTACTTC	CASSVEPGIPQQYF
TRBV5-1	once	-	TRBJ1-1	TGCGCCAGCAGCCGGGCCGGGGGCAGGGGCACTGAAGCTTTCTTT	CASSRAGGRGTEAFF
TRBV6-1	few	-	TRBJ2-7	TGTGCCAGCAGTGAAGCGCGAGGAAGCGAGCAGTACTTC	CASSEARGSEQYF
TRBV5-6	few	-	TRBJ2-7	TGTGCCAGCAGCTGGAATACCGGGACTTTCTACGAGCAGTACTTC	CASSWNTGTFYEQYF
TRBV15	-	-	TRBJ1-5	TGTGCCACCAGCAGAGACGGGACGGAGTATCAGCCCCAGCATTTT	CATSRDGTEYQPQHF